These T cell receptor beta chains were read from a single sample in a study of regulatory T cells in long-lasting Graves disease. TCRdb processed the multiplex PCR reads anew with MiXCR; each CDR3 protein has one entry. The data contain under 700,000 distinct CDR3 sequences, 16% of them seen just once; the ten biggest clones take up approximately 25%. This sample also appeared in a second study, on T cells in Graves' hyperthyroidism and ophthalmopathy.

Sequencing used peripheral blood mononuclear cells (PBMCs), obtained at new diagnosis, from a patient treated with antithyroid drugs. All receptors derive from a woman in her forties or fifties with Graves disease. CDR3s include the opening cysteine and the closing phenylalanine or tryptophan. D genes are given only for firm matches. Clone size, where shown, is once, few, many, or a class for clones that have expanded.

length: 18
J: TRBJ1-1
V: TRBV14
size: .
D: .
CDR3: CASSQDGRGFARNTEAFF
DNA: TGTGCCAGCAGCCAAGATGGGCGGGGATTTGCTCGGAACACTGAAGCTTTCTTT

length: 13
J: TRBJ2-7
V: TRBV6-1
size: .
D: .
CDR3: CASSLPGSREQYF
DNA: TGTGCCAGCAGCCTCCCTGGTTCTCGCGAGCAGTACTTC

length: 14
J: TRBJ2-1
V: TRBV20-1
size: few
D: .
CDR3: CSARVPGANNEQFF
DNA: TGCAGTGCTAGAGTCCCCGGGGCAAACAATGAGCAGTTCTTC

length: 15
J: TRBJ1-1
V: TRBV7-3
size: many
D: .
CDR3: CASSLRPTVNTEAFF
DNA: TGTGCCAGCAGCTTAAGGCCCACAGTGAACACTGAAGCTTTCTTT

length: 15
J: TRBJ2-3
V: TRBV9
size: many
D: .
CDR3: CASSAPPASTDTQYF
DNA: TGTGCCAGCAGCGCCCCGCCCGCTAGCACAGATACGCAGTATTTT

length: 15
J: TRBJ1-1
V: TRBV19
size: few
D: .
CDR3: CASSIRDFQGTEAFF
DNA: TGTGCCAGTAGTATCCGGGACTTTCAGGGCACTGAAGCTTTCTTT

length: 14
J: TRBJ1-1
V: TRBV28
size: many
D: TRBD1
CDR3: CASSEGTARAEAFF
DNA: TGTGCCAGCAGTGAAGGGACAGCTCGCGCTGAAGCTTTCTTT

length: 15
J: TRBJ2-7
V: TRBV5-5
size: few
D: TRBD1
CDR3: CASIPRDRGLYEQYF
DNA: TGTGCCAGCATCCCACGTGACAGGGGGCTATACGAGCAGTACTTC

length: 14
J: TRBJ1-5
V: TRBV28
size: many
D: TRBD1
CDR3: CASNSQGKNQPQHF
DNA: TGTGCCAGCAATTCACAGGGGAAAAATCAGCCCCAGCATTTT

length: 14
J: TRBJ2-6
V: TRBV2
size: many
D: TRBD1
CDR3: CASGLQGLSNVLTF
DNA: TGTGCCAGCGGGTTACAGGGGTTGTCCAACGTCCTGACTTTC

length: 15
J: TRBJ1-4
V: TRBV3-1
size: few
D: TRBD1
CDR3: CASSRRGQGDEKLFF
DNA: TGTGCCAGCAGCCGGCGGGGACAGGGAGATGAAAAACTGTTTTTT